These T cell receptor beta chains were read from a single sample in a study of cytomegalovirus exposure and HLA in healthy donors. Data came from immunoSEQ multiplex PCR; TCRdb stores just in-frame clones and leaves some out. The sample holds 150,000 to 200,000 clones, 70% seen once. Input material: PBMCs. Receptors originate from a man younger than 35 in good health and CMV-seropositive. CDR3s include the opening cysteine and the closing phenylalanine or tryptophan. The D gene is left open where the match is weak. A row's size may be missing; if present it is once, few, many or a size class.

clone_size	v_call	cdr3_length	d_call	j_call	cdr3_aa	cdr3_nt
few	TRBV2	15	NA	TRBJ2-6	CASSDSGSGANVLTF	TGTGCCAGCAGTGACTCGGGCTCTGGGGCCAACGTCCTGACTTTC
NA	TRBV6-5	14	TRBD1	TRBJ1-1	CASSTGQVPAEAFF	TGTGCCAGCAGTACGGGACAGGTACCCGCTGAAGCTTTCTTT
NA	TRBV13	13	NA	TRBJ2-5	CASSFGGKETQYF	TGTGCCAGCAGCTTTGGGGGGAAAGAGACCCAGTACTTC
NA	TRBV30	15	NA	TRBJ1-1	CAWRASLGAHTEAFF	TGTGCCTGGAGGGCTTCTTTGGGGGCGCACACTGAAGCTTTCTTT
NA	TRBV10-3	13	NA	TRBJ1-2	CAISDLGGDGYTF	TGTGCCATCAGTGATCTCGGGGGAGATGGCTACACCTTC
NA	TRBV5-1	15	NA	TRBJ1-1	CASRPGTRGGTEAFF	TGCGCCAGCAGACCCGGGACTAGGGGGGGCACTGAAGCTTTCTTT
NA	TRBV7-2	18	NA	TRBJ1-4	CASSQEGFWLETNEKLFF	TGTGCCAGCAGCCAAGAGGGATTCTGGCTCGAAACTAATGAAAAACTGTTTTTT
NA	TRBV7-9	12	NA	TRBJ2-3	CASSFGGDTQYF	TGTGCCAGCAGCTTCGGAGGAGATACGCAGTATTTT
NA	TRBV7-6	13	TRBD1	TRBJ2-2	CASTSRGRGELFF	TGTGCCAGCACATCCAGGGGGAGAGGAGAGCTGTTTTTT
NA	TRBV20-1	11	NA	TRBJ1-1	CSSLLNTEAFF	TGCAGTTCTCTACTGAACACTGAAGCTTTCTTT
NA	TRBV28	13	NA	TRBJ2-1	CASGPFSYNEQFF	TGTGCCAGCGGGCCTTTCTCCTACAATGAGCAGTTCTTC
NA	TRBV30	13	TRBD2	TRBJ2-1	CAWTSGPYNEQFF	TGTGCCTGGACTAGCGGACCTTACAATGAGCAGTTCTTC
few	TRBV19	17	TRBD1	TRBJ1-2	CASSIGIRDRGIYGYTF	TGTGCCAGTAGTATTGGAATCCGGGACAGGGGGATTTATGGCTACACCTTC
few	TRBV5-1	15	NA	TRBJ1-2	CASSVNRDNDYGYTF	TGCGCCAGCAGCGTTAACAGGGATAACGACTATGGCTACACCTTC
once	TRBV30	14	NA	TRBJ1-1	CAWSVLQGNTEAFF	TGTGCCTGGAGTGTCCTACAGGGGAACACTGAAGCTTTCTTT
NA	TRBV5-6	15	TRBD2	TRBJ2-3	CASSPERGGTDTQYF	TGTGCCAGCAGCCCCGAGCGGGGAGGCACAGATACGCAGTATTTT
NA	TRBV6-1	14	TRBD1	TRBJ1-1	CASSEFTGETEAFF	TGTGCCAGCAGTGAGTTCACAGGGGAGACTGAAGCTTTCTTT
NA	TRBV5-4	15	TRBD1	TRBJ1-6	CASSNRDSQTSPLHF	TGTGCCAGCAGCAATCGGGACAGCCAGACGTCACCCCTCCACTTT
NA	TRBV30	15	NA	TRBJ2-3	CAWSPNRAGTDTQYF	TGTGCCTGGAGCCCGAACAGGGCGGGCACAGATACGCAGTATTTT
NA	TRBV2	13	NA	TRBJ1-1	CASIPRQGAEAFF	TGTGCCAGCATCCCGCGCCAGGGCGCTGAAGCTTTCTTT
few	TRBV5-1	14	NA	TRBJ2-5	CASSMTGRSETQYF	TGCGCCAGCAGCATGACAGGGAGGTCGGAGACCCAGTACTTC
NA	TRBV28	16	NA	TRBJ1-4	CASSPPGVQGREKLFF	TGTGCCAGCAGTCCCCCGGGAGTTCAGGGTCGTGAAAAACTGTTTTTT
NA	TRBV15	14	NA	TRBJ1-3	CATSSGSSGNTIYF	TGTGCCACCAGCTCCGGGAGCTCTGGAAACACCATATATTTT
NA	TRBV6-5	15	NA	TRBJ1-1	CASSYGGAENTEAFF	TGTGCCAGCAGTTACGGGGGCGCGGAGAACACTGAAGCTTTCTTT
NA	TRBV4-1	13	NA	TRBJ2-3	CASSLPGFDTQYF	TGCGCCAGCAGCCTACCCGGTTTCGATACGCAGTATTTT
NA	TRBV9	15	NA	TRBJ1-6	CASSGRGANNSPLHF	TGTGCCAGCAGCGGCAGGGGAGCAAATAATTCACCCCTCCACTTT
NA	TRBV10-3	15	TRBD2	TRBJ2-1	CAISESGGSNNEQFF	TGTGCCATCAGTGAGTCCGGGGGGTCGAACAATGAGCAGTTCTTC
few	TRBV9	16	TRBD2	TRBJ2-1	CASSDGLAGDDNEQFF	TGTGCCAGCAGCGATGGGTTAGCGGGGGATGACAATGAGCAGTTCTTC